The rows below give T cell receptor beta chains drawn from one sample of a study of T cells expressing NK-cell markers. TCRdb reprocessed the 5' RACE reads and stores each CDR3 protein as one record, lacking DNA. The table lists over 100,000 distinct CDR3 sequences. The sequencing input was blood T cells: a sorted CD56 or NKG2C T cell subset, CD4+ or CD8+ T cells, or bulk PBMC T cells (not recorded which). The receptors shown here come from a woman between 18 and 75 years old in good health. The CDR3 runs from the conserved cysteine through the conserved F or W. The order of the fields is V gene, J gene, CDR3 protein.

V gene: TRBV6-1
J gene: TRBJ2-3
CDR3 protein: CASSASFAGTDTQYF

V gene: TRBV5-4
J gene: TRBJ2-5
CDR3 protein: CASSLAGGGLETQYF

V gene: TRBV4-3
J gene: TRBJ2-5
CDR3 protein: CASSQDFDGGQKETQYF

V gene: TRBV5-4
J gene: TRBJ2-7
CDR3 protein: CASSVPGLASVRDEQYF

V gene: TRBV4-3
J gene: TRBJ2-3
CDR3 protein: CASSQDVGARTGTTDTQYF

V gene: TRBV19
J gene: TRBJ2-1
CDR3 protein: CASSIGARRNEQFF

V gene: TRBV9
J gene: TRBJ2-5
CDR3 protein: CASSSTTSGGRQETQYF

V gene: TRBV29-1
J gene: TRBJ2-2
CDR3 protein: CSVESSGNTGELFF

V gene: TRBV27
J gene: TRBJ2-7
CDR3 protein: CASSLGTRSYEQYF

V gene: TRBV27
J gene: TRBJ1-5
CDR3 protein: CASSPEWGVSNQPQHF

V gene: TRBV7-8
J gene: TRBJ2-3
CDR3 protein: CASRGTSGYGDTQYF

V gene: TRBV29-1
J gene: TRBJ2-3
CDR3 protein: CSVEGGTGGTDTQYF

V gene: TRBV3-1
J gene: TRBJ2-1
CDR3 protein: CSSSPGTHTYNEQFF

V gene: TRBV7-6
J gene: TRBJ2-1
CDR3 protein: CASSLDIFPGLLNEQFF

V gene: TRBV15
J gene: TRBJ2-1
CDR3 protein: CATSIIRIDNEQFF

V gene: TRBV6-5
J gene: TRBJ1-4
CDR3 protein: CASSYEQGDGEKLFF

V gene: TRBV20-1
J gene: TRBJ2-7
CDR3 protein: CSALTGNEQYF

V gene: TRBV12-3/TRBV12-4
J gene: TRBJ2-2
CDR3 protein: CASSDLTGELFF

V gene: TRBV18
J gene: TRBJ2-1
CDR3 protein: CASSPTPGLQGDEQFF

V gene: TRBV10-1
J gene: TRBJ2-2
CDR3 protein: CASSEKGAVTGELFF

V gene: TRBV5-1
J gene: TRBJ2-3
CDR3 protein: CASSTGQGSDTQYF

V gene: TRBV10-2
J gene: TRBJ2-2
CDR3 protein: CASRPRRGGTGELFF

V gene: TRBV7-6
J gene: TRBJ2-5
CDR3 protein: CASRDLETQYF

V gene: TRBV4-3
J gene: TRBJ2-5
CDR3 protein: CASSHAVQETQYF

V gene: TRBV5-4
J gene: TRBJ1-1
CDR3 protein: CASSFLGDVTEAFF

V gene: TRBV5-6
J gene: TRBJ2-3
CDR3 protein: CASSLAAEITDTQYF

V gene: TRBV27
J gene: TRBJ2-2
CDR3 protein: CASSKGLAGVGELFF

V gene: TRBV5-4
J gene: TRBJ2-3
CDR3 protein: CASRSAIRADTQYF

V gene: TRBV7-3
J gene: TRBJ2-3
CDR3 protein: CASSTSGGDTDTQYF

V gene: TRBV20-1
J gene: TRBJ2-1
CDR3 protein: CSASLENSYNEQFF

V gene: TRBV27
J gene: TRBJ1-2
CDR3 protein: CASSLSPANYGYTF

V gene: TRBV6-2/TRBV6-3
J gene: TRBJ2-5
CDR3 protein: CASGDRDGETQYF

V gene: TRBV6-4
J gene: TRBJ2-6
CDR3 protein: CASSEGGSGANVLTF

V gene: TRBV29-1
J gene: TRBJ2-2
CDR3 protein: CSVEEGTANTGELFF

V gene: TRBV11-1
J gene: TRBJ2-2
CDR3 protein: CASSLPGQGFPNTGELFF

V gene: TRBV12-3/TRBV12-4
J gene: TRBJ2-1
CDR3 protein: CASSSDGSQQFF

V gene: TRBV4-2
J gene: TRBJ2-7
CDR3 protein: CASSQDPAAGATYEQYF

V gene: TRBV7-9
J gene: TRBJ1-1
CDR3 protein: CASSLAQLNTEAFF

V gene: TRBV12-3/TRBV12-4
J gene: TRBJ1-3
CDR3 protein: CASRRTSGNTIYF

V gene: TRBV4-3
J gene: TRBJ2-3
CDR3 protein: CASSQDGIHPDTQYF

V gene: TRBV20-1
J gene: TRBJ1-2
CDR3 protein: CSATPSEGSNYGYTF

V gene: TRBV7-9
J gene: TRBJ2-1
CDR3 protein: CASSLGGGTRMEQFF

V gene: TRBV4-2
J gene: TRBJ2-5
CDR3 protein: CASSHDPAGGPSETQYF

V gene: TRBV7-3
J gene: TRBJ1-5
CDR3 protein: CASSLGETDGNQPQHF

V gene: TRBV7-9
J gene: TRBJ2-7
CDR3 protein: CASSPGVAYEQYF

V gene: TRBV7-2
J gene: TRBJ2-7
CDR3 protein: CAIPTFRGGLYEQYF

V gene: TRBV2
J gene: TRBJ1-3
CDR3 protein: CASSDPDNSGNTIYF

V gene: TRBV6-5
J gene: TRBJ2-1
CDR3 protein: CASSYKVEKYNEQFF

V gene: TRBV7-9
J gene: TRBJ2-7
CDR3 protein: CASSPPTSGRGYEQYF

V gene: TRBV12-3/TRBV12-4
J gene: TRBJ2-7
CDR3 protein: CASSSLIDSPYEQYF

V gene: TRBV7-6
J gene: TRBJ2-5
CDR3 protein: CASSSGLAGGPGEETQYF

V gene: TRBV6-5
J gene: TRBJ2-3
CDR3 protein: CASSYTDQGAATQYF